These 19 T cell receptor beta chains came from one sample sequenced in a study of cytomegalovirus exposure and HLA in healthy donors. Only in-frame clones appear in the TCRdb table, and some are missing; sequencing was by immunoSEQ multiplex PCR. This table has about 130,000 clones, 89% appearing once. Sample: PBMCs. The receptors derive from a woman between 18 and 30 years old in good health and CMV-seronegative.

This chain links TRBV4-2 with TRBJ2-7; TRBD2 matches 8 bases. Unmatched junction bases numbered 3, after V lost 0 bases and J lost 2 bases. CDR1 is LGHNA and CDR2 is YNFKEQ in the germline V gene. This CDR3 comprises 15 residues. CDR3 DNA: TGTGCCAGCAGCCAAGAGCTAGCGGGCGCCTACGAGCAGTACTTC. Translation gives CASSQELAGAYEQYF.

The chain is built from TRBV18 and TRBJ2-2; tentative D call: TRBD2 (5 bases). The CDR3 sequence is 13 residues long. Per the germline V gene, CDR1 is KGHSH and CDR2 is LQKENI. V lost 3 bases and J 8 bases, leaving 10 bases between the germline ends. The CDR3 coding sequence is TGTGCCAGCTCACCGGCTTGGACTGGGGAGCTGTTTTTT. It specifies CASSPAWTGELFF.

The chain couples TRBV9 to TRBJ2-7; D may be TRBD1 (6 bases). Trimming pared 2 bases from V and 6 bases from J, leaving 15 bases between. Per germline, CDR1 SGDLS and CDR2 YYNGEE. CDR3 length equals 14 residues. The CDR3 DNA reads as TGTGCCAGCAGCGTCGGGTGGGACACCGGCGAGCAGTACGTC. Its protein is CASSVGWDTGEQYV.

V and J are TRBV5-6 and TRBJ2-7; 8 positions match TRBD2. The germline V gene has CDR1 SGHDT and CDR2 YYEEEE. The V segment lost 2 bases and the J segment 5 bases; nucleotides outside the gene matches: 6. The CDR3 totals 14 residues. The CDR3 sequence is CASSFGRGRHEQYF. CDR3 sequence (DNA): TGTGCCAGCAGCTTCGGGAGGGGAAGGCACGAGCAGTACTTC. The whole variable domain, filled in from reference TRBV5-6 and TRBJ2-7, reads DAGVTQSPTHLIKTRGQQVTLRCSPKSGHDTVSWYQQALGQGPQFIFQYYEEEERQRGNFPDRFSGHQFPNYSSELNVNALLLGDSALYLCASSFGRGRHEQYFGPGTRLTVT.

The chain's CDR3 is CSVVLAVSYNEQFF. In DNA, the CDR3 is TGCAGCGTAGTATTAGCGGTTTCCTACAATGAGCAGTTCTTC. The J gene is TRBJ2-1, the V gene TRBV29-1, with a weak D call TRBD2 (6 bases). The CDR3 loop spans 14 amino acids. Trimming shortened V by 6 bases and J by 1 base, and 13 bases separated the two germline ends. The germline gives CDR1 SQVTM, CDR2 ANQGSEA.

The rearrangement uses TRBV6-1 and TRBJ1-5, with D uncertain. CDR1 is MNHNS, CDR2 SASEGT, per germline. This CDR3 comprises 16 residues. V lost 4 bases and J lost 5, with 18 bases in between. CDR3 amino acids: CASSVELGSGHQPQHF. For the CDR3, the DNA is TGTGCCAGCAGTGTTGAGTTGGGTTCAGGCCATCAGCCCCAGCATTTT.

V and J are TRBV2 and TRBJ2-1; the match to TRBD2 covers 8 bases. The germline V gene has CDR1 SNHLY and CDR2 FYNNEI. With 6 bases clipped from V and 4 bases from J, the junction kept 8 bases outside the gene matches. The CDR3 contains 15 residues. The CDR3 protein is CASRKSGGVYNEQFF. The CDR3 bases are TGTGCCAGCAGGAAAAGCGGGGGAGTATACAATGAGCAGTTCTTC.

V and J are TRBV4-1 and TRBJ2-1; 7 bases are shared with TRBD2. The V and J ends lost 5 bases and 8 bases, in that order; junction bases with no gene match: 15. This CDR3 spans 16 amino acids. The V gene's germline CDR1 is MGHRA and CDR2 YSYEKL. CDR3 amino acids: CASSKGTGGTAYEQFF. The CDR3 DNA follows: TGCGCCAGCAGCAAGGGGACGGGAGGCACAGCCTATGAGCAGTTCTTC.

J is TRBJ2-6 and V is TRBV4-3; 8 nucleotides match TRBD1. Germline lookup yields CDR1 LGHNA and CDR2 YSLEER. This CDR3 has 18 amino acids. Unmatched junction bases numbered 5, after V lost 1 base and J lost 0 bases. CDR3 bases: TGCGCCAGCAGCCAAGTGGGGACAGGCCACTCTGGGGCCAACGTCCTGACTTTC. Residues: CASSQVGTGHSGANVLTF.

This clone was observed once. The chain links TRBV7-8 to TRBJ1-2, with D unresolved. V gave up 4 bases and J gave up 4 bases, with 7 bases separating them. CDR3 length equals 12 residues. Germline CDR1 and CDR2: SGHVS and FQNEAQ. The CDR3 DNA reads TGTGCCAGCAGCTCCAGTCTCTATGGCTACACCTTC. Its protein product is CASSSSLYGYTF. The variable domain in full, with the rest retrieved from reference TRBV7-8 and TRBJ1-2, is GAGVSQSPRYKVAKRGQDVALRCDPISGHVSLFWYQQALGQGPEFLTYFQNEAQLDKSGLPSDRFFAERPEGSVSTLKIQRTQQEDSAVYLCASSSSLYGYTFGSGTRLTVV.

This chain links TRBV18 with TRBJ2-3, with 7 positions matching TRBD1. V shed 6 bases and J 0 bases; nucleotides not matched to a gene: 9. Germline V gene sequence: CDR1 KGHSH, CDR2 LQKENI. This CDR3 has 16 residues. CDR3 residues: CASSDFTGASTDTQYF. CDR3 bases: TGTGCCAGCTCCGATTTTACAGGGGCTAGCACAGATACGCAGTATTTT.

CDR3 DNA sequence: TGTGCCGGGTCCAAATTTTTTGGACAGGGACATACCTACGAGCAGTACGTC. It yields the protein CAGSKFFGQGHTYEQYV. The gene calls are TRBV9 and TRBJ2-7, with 8 bases identical to TRBD1. CDR1 and CDR2 from the germline V gene are SGDLS and YYNGEE. The V and J ends lost 10 bases and 2 bases, in that order; junction bases with no gene match: 20. The CDR3 totals 17 residues.

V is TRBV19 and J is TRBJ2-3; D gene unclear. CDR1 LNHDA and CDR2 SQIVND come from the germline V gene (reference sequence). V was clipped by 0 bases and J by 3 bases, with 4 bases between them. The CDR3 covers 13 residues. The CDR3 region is CASSIDQTDTQYF. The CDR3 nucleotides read TGTGCCAGTAGTATAGATCAGACAGATACGCAGTATTTT.

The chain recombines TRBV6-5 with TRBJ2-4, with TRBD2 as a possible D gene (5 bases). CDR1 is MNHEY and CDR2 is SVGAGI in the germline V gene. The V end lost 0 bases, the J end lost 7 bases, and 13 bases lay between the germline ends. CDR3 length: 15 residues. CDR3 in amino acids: CASSYSLGSRNIQYF. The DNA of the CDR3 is TGTGCCAGCAGTTACTCTCTGGGGAGCAGGAACATTCAGTACTTC.

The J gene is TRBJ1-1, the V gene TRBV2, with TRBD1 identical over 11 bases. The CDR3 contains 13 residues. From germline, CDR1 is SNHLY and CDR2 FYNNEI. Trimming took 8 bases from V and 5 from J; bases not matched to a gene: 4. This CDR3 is CASGQGAGTEAFF. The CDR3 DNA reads TGTGCCAGCGGACAGGGGGCTGGTACTGAAGCTTTCTTT.

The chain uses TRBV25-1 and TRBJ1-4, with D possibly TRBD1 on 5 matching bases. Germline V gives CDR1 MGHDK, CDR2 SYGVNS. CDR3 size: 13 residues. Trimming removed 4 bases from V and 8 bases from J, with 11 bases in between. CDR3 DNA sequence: TGTGCCAGCAGTGGGGGCTCTCTAGAAAAACTGTTTTTT. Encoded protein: CASSGGSLEKLFF.

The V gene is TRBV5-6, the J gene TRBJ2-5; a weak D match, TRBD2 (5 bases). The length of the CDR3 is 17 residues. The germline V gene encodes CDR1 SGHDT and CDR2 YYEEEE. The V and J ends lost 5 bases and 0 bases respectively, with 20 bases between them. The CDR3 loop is CASSGMRVEKNQETQYF. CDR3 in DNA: TGTGCCAGCAGTGGCATGAGGGTAGAGAAAAACCAAGAGACCCAGTACTTC.

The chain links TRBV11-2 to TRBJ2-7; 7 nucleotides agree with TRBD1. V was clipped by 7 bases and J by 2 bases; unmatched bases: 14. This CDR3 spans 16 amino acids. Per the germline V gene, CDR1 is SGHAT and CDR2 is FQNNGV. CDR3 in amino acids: CASTLSGTEVTYEQYF. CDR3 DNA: TGTGCCAGCACCCTTTCCGGGACAGAGGTAACCTACGAGCAGTACTTC. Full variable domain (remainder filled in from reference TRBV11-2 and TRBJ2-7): EAGVAQSPRYKIIEKRQSVAFWCNPISGHATLYWYQQILGQGPKLLIQFQNNGVVDDSQLPKDRFSAERLKGVDSTLKIQPAKLEDSAVYLCASTLSGTEVTYEQYFGPGTRLTVT.

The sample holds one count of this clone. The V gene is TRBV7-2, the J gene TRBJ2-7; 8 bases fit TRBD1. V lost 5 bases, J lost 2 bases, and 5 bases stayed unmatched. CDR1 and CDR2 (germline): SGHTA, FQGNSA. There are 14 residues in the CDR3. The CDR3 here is CASSPGQGPYEQYF. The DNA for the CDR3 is TGTGCCAGCAGCCCCGGACAGGGTCCCTACGAGCAGTACTTC. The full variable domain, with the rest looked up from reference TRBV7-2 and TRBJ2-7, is GAGVSQSPSNKVTEKGKDVELRCDPISGHTALYWYRQSLGQGLEFLIYFQGNSAPDKSGLPSDRFSAERTGGSVSTLTIQRTQQEDSAVYLCASSPGQGPYEQYFGPGTRLTVT.